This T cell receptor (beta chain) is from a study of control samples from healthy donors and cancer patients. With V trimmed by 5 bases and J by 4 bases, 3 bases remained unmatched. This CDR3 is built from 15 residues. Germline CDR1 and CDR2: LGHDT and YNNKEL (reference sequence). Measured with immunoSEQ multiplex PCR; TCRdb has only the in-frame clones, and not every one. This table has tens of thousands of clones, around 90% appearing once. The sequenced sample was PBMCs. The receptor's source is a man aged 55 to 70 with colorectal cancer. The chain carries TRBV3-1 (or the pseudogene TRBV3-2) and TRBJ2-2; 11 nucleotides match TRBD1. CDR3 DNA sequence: TGTGCCAGCAGCTATGGGACAGGGGGCACCGGGGAGCTGTTTTTT. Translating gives CASSYGTGGTGELFF.